This T cell receptor beta chain was profiled in a study of cytomegalovirus exposure and HLA in healthy donors. Points from the study as a whole: For presence/absence analyses, sequencing depth was assumed to be roughly uniform across donors. Looking again later, the authors saw that most CMV-associated TCR beta chains seemed HLA-restricted. Productive status was seen about 87% or about 30% of the time for most TCR beta V segments in an earlier analysis.

About this clone: Its antigen is unknown.

This PCR relied on a set of 60 Vbeta primers and 13 Jbeta primers. Libraries were prepared by immunoSEQ multiplex PCR; TCRdb keeps only in-frame clonotypes and omits some of them. This table holds around 160,000 clones, roughly 75% found once. V was trimmed by 0 bases and J by 0 bases, leaving 6 bases between them. The CDR3 consists of 14 residues. Germline CDR1 MNHEY, CDR2 SMNVEV (reference sequence). J is TRBJ2-7 and V is TRBV27; the D is unclear. The sequencing input was PBMCs. The TCR originated in a woman aged 40-49 years in good health and CMV-seropositive. This CDR3 reads CASSLSAYSYEQYF. The CDR3 DNA reads as TGTGCCAGCAGTTTATCAGCGTACTCCTACGAGCAGTACTTC.